This T cell receptor beta chain was obtained from a study of blood T cell repertoires in COVID-19. Study summary: Sample material is recorded as cDNA or gDNA derived from T cells, B-cell-depleted T cells, or PBMCs.

Using immunoSEQ multiplex PCR, the repertoire was profiled, and TCRdb retains in-frame clones only, with some absent. The table lists 150,000 to 200,000 clones, 81% of them singletons. Sequencing input: peripheral blood. The TCR originated in a man aged 60 to 69 with active or convalescent COVID-19.

CDR3 sequence (DNA): TGTGCCAGCAGTCTCAATACAGGGGGCGATAACTATGGCTACACCTTC. It codes for CASSLNTGGDNYGYTF. The V and J genes are TRBV28 and TRBJ1-2, with 9 bases matching TRBD1. Germline trimming cut 5 bases from V and 1 base from J; bases unmatched to any gene: 8. The CDR3 runs to 16 residues. Germline V gene sequence: CDR1 MDHEN, CDR2 SYDVKM.